Listed here are 8 T cell receptor beta chains from one sample, sequenced in a study of blood T cell repertoires in COVID-19. Libraries were prepared by immunoSEQ multiplex PCR; TCRdb keeps only in-frame clonotypes and omits some of them. The sample includes roughly 130,000 clones, more than 70% of them seen just once. Sample: peripheral blood. The receptors come from a woman aged 55-75 years with acute or convalescent COVID-19.

The rearrangement joins TRBV12-5 to TRBJ1-1; no reliable D call. The V gene's germline CDR1 is LGHNT and CDR2 FRNRAP. Trimming took 0 bases from V and 4 from J, leaving 15 bases between them. The CDR3 contains 16 residues. The CDR3 DNA follows: TGTGCTAGTGGTTTGGTACTTGCGGGAGAGGGCACTGAAGCTTTCTTT. Residues: CASGLVLAGEGTEAFF.

The gene calls are TRBV9 and TRBJ1-2; a weak D match, TRBD1 (6 bases). CDR3 size: 17 residues. Germline CDR1 reads SGDLS; CDR2 reads YYNGEE. V lost 0 bases and J lost 2, with 17 bases in between. DNA for the CDR3: TGTGCCAGCAGCGTAGACCCTCAGGGGCGCGGGAACTATGGCTACACCTTC. This sequence encodes CASSVDPQGRGNYGYTF.

The chain uses TRBV4-2 and TRBJ2-2; 10 positions agree with TRBD1. Germline trimming cut 4 bases from V and 4 bases from J; bases unmatched to any gene: 3. Per the germline V gene, CDR1 is LGHNA and CDR2 is YNFKEQ. The CDR3 is 15 residues long. The CDR3 DNA sequence: TGTGCCAGCAGCCCTTGGACAGGGGGCACCGGGGAGCTGTTTTTT. Protein: CASSPWTGGTGELFF.

This chain joins TRBV28 and TRBJ2-2, with 8 nucleotides matching TRBD1. Germline CDR1 is MDHEN and CDR2 is SYDVKM. V shed 5 bases, J shed 4 bases, and the junction held 6 bases outside the gene matches. This CDR3 has 15 residues. The CDR3 region has the DNA TGTGCCAGCAGTCGGACAGGGCGGGGCACCGGGGAGCTGTTTTTT. The encoded protein is CASSRTGRGTGELFF.

This chain links TRBV20-1 with TRBJ2-1; 7 nucleotides agree with TRBD1. Germline assignment: CDR1 DFQATT and CDR2 SNEGSKA (reference sequence). With V trimmed by 3 bases and J by 2 bases, 4 bases remained unmatched. This CDR3 region has 14 residues. Here the CDR3 DNA reads TGCAGTGCTAGTTCCGGGACAGCCTACAATGAGCAGTTCTTC. Translating it yields CSASSGTAYNEQFF.

The CDR3 region is CATSDTRGTEAFF. The CDR3 coding sequence is TGCGCCACCTCGGACACCAGGGGGACTGAAGCTTTCTTT. The rearrangement links TRBV10-1 to TRBJ1-1, with 7 bases that match TRBD1. This CDR3 is 13 amino acids long. From germline, CDR1 is WNHNN and CDR2 SYGVQD (reference sequence). J lost 5 bases, V lost 10 bases, and 10 bases had no gene match.

V usage is TRBV6-1 and J usage is TRBJ2-2; TRBD1 aligns across 7 bases. The CDR3 spans 16 residues. Germline V gene data show CDR1 as MNHNS and CDR2 as SASEGT. V gave up 1 base and J gave up 5 bases; unmatched junction bases: 7. The CDR3 spells CASSEGDRVRTGELFF. CDR3 nucleotides: TGTGCCAGCAGTGAAGGAGACAGGGTACGGACCGGGGAGCTGTTTTTT.

The chain uses TRBV15 and TRBJ1-1; D is unclear. Trimming took 3 bases from V and 5 from J, leaving 10 bases between them. Germline V gene sequence: CDR1 LNHNV, CDR2 YYDKDF (reference sequence). This CDR3 is built from 13 residues. Here the CDR3 DNA reads TGTGCCACCAGCAGCAGATTGGTAACTGAAGCTTTCTTT. Protein sequence: CATSSRLVTEAFF.